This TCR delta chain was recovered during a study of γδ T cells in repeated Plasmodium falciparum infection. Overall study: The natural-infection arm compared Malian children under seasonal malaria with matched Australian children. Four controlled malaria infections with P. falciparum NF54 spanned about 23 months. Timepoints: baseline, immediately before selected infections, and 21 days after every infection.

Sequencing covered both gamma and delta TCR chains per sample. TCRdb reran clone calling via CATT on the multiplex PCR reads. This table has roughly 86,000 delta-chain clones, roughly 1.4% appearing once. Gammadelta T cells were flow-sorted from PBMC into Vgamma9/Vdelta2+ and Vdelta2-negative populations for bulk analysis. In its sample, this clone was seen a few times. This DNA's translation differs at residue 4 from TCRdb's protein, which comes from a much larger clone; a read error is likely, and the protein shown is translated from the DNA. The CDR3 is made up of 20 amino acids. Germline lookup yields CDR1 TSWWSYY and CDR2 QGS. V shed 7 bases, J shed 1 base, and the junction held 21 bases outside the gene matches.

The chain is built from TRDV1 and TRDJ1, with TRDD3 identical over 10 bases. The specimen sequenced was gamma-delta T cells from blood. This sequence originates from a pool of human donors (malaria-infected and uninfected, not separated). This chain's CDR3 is CALEAFRRDWGIPSTDKLIF. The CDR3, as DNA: TGTGCTCTTGAGGCTTTCCGGCGGGACTGGGGGATTCCAAGCACCGATAAACTCATCTTT.